The entry that follows covers one TCR beta chain sequence. The target of this receptor is not known. It has no much larger one-base neighbor in the sample; base qualities were not kept. Relative to germline, V is missing 6 bases and J is missing 5 bases, with 9 bases of the junction outside any gene match. In the germline V gene (reference sequence), CDR1 corresponds to LNHDA and CDR2 to SQIVND. The CDR3 runs 15 amino acids, cysteine and phenylalanine included. The only DNA kept is the CDR3, 45 bases in frame from the first base. This record belongs to a study of shared clonotypes between healthy human individuals (dated by TCRdb to about 2020). For context, the study as a whole: Two women and three men aged 18 to 49 years were included in the cohort. To increase sequencing depth and limit assay-specific biases, different laboratories used diverse techniques to prepare libraries and sequence TCR repertoires. For each donor, three plates each were used for CD4 naive and CD4 memory, two plates were used for CD8 naive, and one plate was used for CD8 memory. Per donor, leukapheresis produced somewhere between about 0.94 and 9 billion PBMCs. Blood TCR repertoires of four to six healthy adults were deeply sequenced to estimate repertoire size and the extent of clonotype sharing between individuals. Summary of the overall study and its limitations: Pairwise subsampling indicated that sequencing depth was expected to affect the degree of clonotype sharing among donors. Even with the large sequencing depth, rarefaction of the sorted-subset datasets indicated that sequencing was incomplete. Because the study included only a small number of donors, the genetic and exposure-history diversity represented was limited. Compared with non-shared clonotypes, the clonotypes found in all four sorted-subset donors had higher generation probabilities. About 5% of naive CD4, roughly 3.5% of naive CD8, around 2.3% of memory CD4, and around 0.42% of memory CD8 clonotypes were shared across four donors. Only blood was sampled, and tissue TCR repertoires likely differ from those in blood. Naive subsets generally had larger estimated clonotype richness than memory subsets did.

CD8 naive samples consisted of CD45RO-negative cells that were positively selected for CCR7, yielding a CD45RA+CCR7+ population without TemRA cells. Healthy HIV-negative adults with no recently reported acute infections or vaccinations were included as donors. All donors were Caucasian adults living in Nashville, Tennessee, USA. Blood was collected by leukapheresis, and PBMCs were isolated by Ficoll-Histopaque density gradient centrifugation and then cryopreserved in liquid nitrogen vapor phase. Purity and quantity of every magnetically sorted T cell population were checked by analytical flow cytometry. From each sorted fraction, genomic DNA was isolated and quantified by UV absorbance on a Nanodrop 2000c. Using the deep immunoSEQ assay, multiplex PCR amplified TCR CDR3 regions from genomic DNA. Genomic DNA extracted from each cell subset was distributed evenly over all wells of several immunoSEQ 96-well plates, and each plate served as one replicate. For sorted subsets, roughly 200 ng of genomic DNA, equivalent to 30,000 or so T cell genomes, went into each replicate PCR. Purified libraries were quantified with a Qubit 3.0 fluorometer, sized on a Bioanalyzer 2100, and re-quantified with the KAPA Library Quantification kit. Every immunoSEQ 96-well plate was sequenced on a dedicated single-read 150-cycle Illumina NextSeq 550 flow cell. For the original study's pipeline: Because only junctional sequences without quality scores were contained in the immunoSEQ output, filtering matching that applied to full-length reads could not be performed. Sequences were annotated with PyIR, a Python wrapper for IgBLAST v1.9, and V/J genes and CDR3 were assigned using IMGT germline references. Reads were filtered out if the reads had weak V/J assignments (E-value above 1e-6), no CDR3, stop codons, out-of-frame junctions, or ambiguous translated residues. A V3J clonotype was defined by an identical inferred V gene, J gene, and CDR3 amino acid sequence. The percentage overlap between two repertoires was calculated by dividing the number of shared unique clonotypes by the size of the smaller repertoire. Repertoire richness was assessed with RTK rarefaction, the Chao1 estimator, and Recon v2.1 estimates of unobserved clonotypes. For all TCRbeta clonotypes obtained by the gDNA method from four donors, generation probabilities were computed with OLGA. The clones in this table, taken by TCRdb from immuneACCESS, are in-frame only. Not every clone is retained; where verified, under half of the shortfall comes from an unresolved V gene, and the cause of the rest is unknown. The V and J calls and clone size come from that table; D and trimming were worked out from the DNA. For this sample there are about 2,200,000 clones; approximately 94% appear just once. The ten biggest clones cover 1.5% to 2% of the sample.

This TCR was sampled from a young man in good health. Some clones in this sample may be carry-over from other donors' samples. The sequenced sample was naive CD8+ T cells from PBMCs. The cell subset or site tag for this specimen amounts to: CD45RA+CCR7+. The chain uses TRBV19 and TRBJ2-7; 11 bases in the junction line up with TRBD2. The bases read TGTGCCAGTAGAATTAGCGGGAGGGCGAGTCACGAGCAGTACTTC. Translated, it reads CASRISGRASHEQYF.